The clone carrying this T cell receptor (beta chain) was seen more than once but under ten times. This table comes from immunoSEQ multiplex PCR, and its TCRdb copy is limited to in-frame clones, with some not included. The table has 140,000 to 150,000 clones, around four fifths seen once. This sample is part of a study of blood T cell repertoires in COVID-19. Across the study: T cells, B-cell-depleted T cells, or PBMCs provided the cDNA or gDNA that served as material.

Study members were between 18 and 89 years old and lived in roughly 24 US regions. Participants reported their clinical history, and cohort assignment relied on those reports. V gave up 0 bases and J gave up 2 bases; unmatched junction bases: 6. From germline, CDR1 is SGHRS and CDR2 YFSETQ. The CDR3 runs 17 residues. The chain carries TRBV5-1 and TRBJ2-7, with 12 bases identical to TRBD2. The sequencing input was PBMCs or T cells enriched from blood (not recorded which). The sequence was collected from a woman aged 40-49 years who had recovered from COVID-19. The CDR3 is CASSLGLGLAGTYEQYF. The CDR3 DNA is TGCGCCAGCAGCTTGGGCCTAGGACTAGCGGGAACCTACGAGCAGTACTTC.